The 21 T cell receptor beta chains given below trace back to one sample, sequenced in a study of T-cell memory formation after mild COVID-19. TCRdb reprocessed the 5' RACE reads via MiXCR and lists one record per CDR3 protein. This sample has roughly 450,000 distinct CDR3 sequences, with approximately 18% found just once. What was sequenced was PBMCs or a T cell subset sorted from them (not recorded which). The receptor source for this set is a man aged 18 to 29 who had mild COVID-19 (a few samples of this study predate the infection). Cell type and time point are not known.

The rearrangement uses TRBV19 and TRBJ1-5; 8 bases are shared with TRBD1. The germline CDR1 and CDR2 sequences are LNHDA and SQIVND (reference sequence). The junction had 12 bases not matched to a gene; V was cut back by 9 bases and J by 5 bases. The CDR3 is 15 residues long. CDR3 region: CASSRDRHPDQPQHF. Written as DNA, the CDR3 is TGTGCCAGCAGCCGGGACAGGCATCCCGATCAGCCCCAGCATTTT.

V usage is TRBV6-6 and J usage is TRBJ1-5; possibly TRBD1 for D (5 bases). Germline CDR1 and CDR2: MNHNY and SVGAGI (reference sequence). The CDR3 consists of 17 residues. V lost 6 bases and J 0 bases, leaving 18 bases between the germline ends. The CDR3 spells CASSTPFGQGSNQPQHF. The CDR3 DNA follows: TGTGCCAGCAGCACCCCCTTCGGGCAGGGTAGCAATCAGCCCCAGCATTTT.

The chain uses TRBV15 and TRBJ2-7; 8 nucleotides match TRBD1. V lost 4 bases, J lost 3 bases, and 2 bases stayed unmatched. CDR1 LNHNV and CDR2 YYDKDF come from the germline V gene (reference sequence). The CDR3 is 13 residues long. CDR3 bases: TGTGCCACCAGCAAGGACAGGGACTACGAGCAGTACTTC. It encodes CATSKDRDYEQYF.

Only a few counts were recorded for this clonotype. Here the CDR3 DNA reads TGTGCCAGCAGCTTAACCAAAACAGGGGGCTACACCTTC. Its translation: CASSLTKTGGYTF. The V call is TRBV7-2, the J call TRBJ1-2; TRBD1 is a possible D gene (6 bases). Trimming took off 2 bases at V and 8 bases at J, with 12 bases between the two ends. Germline CDR1 and CDR2: SGHTA and FQGNSA. The CDR3 sequence is 13 residues long.

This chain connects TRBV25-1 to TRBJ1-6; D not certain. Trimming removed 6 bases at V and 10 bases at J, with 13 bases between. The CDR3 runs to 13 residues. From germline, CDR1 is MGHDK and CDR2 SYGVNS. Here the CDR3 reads CASRDEKSSPLHF. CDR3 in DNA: TGTGCCAGCAGGGATGAGAAATCGTCACCCCTCCACTTT.

The CDR3 is CASSWDGYTF. CDR3 nucleotide sequence: TGCGCCAGCAGCTGGGATGGCTACACCTTC. V and J are TRBV5-1 and TRBJ1-2, with no clear D. The length of the CDR3 is 10 residues. With 3 bases removed from V and 6 bases from J, the gap between germline ends came to 3 bases. Looked up from germline, CDR1 is SGHRS and CDR2 is YFSETQ.

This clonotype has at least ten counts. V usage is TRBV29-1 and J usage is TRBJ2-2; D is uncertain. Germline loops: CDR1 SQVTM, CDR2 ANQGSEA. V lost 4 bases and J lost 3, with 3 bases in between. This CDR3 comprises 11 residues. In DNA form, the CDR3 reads TGCAGCGTTGCCGACACCGGGGAGCTGTTTTTT. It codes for CSVADTGELFF.

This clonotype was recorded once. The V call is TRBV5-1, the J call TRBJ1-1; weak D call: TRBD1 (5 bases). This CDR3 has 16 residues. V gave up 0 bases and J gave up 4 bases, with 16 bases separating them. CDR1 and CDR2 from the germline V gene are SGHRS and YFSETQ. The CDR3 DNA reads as TGCGCCAGCAGCTTGGCCGGGGGAGCGGGAAGCACTGAAGCTTTCTTT. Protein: CASSLAGGAGSTEAFF.

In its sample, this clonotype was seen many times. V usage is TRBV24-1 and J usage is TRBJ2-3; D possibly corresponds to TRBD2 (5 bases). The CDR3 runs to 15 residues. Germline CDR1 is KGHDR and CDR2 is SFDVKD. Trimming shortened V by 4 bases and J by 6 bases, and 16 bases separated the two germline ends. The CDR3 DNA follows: TGTGCCACCAGTGACGCGAGCGGACCCGCGGATACGCAGTATTTT. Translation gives CATSDASGPADTQYF.

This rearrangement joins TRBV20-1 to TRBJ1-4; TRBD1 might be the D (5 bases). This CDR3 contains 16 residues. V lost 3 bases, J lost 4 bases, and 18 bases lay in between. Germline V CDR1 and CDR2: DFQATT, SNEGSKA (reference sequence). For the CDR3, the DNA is TGCAGTGCTAGGAGGGCAGGAGGGGCTTGTAATGAAAAACTGTTTTTT. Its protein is CSARRAGGACNEKLFF.

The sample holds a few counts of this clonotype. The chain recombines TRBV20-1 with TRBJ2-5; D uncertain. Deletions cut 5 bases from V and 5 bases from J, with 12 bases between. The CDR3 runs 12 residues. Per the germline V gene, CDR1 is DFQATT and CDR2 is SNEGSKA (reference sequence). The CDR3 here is CSAPPNVETQYF. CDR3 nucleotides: TGCAGTGCTCCCCCAAATGTGGAGACCCAGTACTTC.

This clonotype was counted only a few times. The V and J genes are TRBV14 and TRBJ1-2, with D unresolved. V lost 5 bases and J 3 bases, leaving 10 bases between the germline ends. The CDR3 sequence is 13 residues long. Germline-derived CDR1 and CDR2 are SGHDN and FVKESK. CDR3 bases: TGTGCCAGCAGCTCACTCCGGGACTATGGCTACACCTTC. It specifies CASSSLRDYGYTF.

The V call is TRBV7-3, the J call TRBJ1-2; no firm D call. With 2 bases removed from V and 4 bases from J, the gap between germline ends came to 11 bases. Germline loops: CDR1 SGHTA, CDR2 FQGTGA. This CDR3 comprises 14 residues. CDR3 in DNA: TGTGCCAGCAGCTTAGACGTCGGGGTCTATGGCTACACCTTC. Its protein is CASSLDVGVYGYTF. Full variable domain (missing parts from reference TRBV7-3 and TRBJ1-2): GAGVSQTPSNKVTEKGKYVELRCDPISGHTALYWYRQSLGQGPEFLIYFQGTGAADDSGLPNDRFFAVRPEGSVSTLKIQRTERGDSAVYLCASSLDVGVYGYTFGSGTRLTVV.

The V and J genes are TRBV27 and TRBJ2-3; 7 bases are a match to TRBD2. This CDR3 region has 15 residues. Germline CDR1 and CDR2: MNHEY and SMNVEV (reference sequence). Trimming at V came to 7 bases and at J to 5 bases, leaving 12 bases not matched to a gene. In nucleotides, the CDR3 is TGTGCCAGCACCTCTTGGGGAGCGGGGAAAGATACGCAGTATTTT. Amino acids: CASTSWGAGKDTQYF.

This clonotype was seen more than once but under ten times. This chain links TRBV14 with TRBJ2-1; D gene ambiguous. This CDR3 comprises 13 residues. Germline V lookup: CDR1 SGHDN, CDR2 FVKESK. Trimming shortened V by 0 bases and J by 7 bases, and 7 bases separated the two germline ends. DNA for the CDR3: TGTGCCAGCAGCCAAGATCTGGGGAATGAGCAGTTCTTC. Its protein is CASSQDLGNEQFF. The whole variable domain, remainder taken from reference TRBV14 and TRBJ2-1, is EAGVTQFPSHSVIEKGQTVTLRCDPISGHDNLYWYRRVMGKEIKFLLHFVKESKQDESGMPNNRFLAERTGGTYSTLKVQPAELEDSGVYFCASSQDLGNEQFFGPGTRLTVL.

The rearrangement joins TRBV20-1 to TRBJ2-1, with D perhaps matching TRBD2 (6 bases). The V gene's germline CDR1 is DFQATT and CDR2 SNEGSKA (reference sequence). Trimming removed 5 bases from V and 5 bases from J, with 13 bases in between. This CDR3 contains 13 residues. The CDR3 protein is CSAFGGLDNEQFF. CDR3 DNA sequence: TGCAGTGCTTTCGGGGGATTGGACAATGAGCAGTTCTTC.

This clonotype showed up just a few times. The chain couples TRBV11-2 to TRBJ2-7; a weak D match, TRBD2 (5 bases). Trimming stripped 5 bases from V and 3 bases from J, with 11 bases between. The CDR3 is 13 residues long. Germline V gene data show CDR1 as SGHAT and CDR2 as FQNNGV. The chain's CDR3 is CASSRRGFYEQYF. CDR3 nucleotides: TGTGCCAGCAGCCGTCGCGGGTTCTACGAGCAGTACTTC.

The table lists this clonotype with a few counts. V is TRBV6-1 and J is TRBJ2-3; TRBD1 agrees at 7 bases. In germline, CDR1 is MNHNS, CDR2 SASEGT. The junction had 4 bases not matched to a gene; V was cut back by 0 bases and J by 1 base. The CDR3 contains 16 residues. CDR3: CASSEAWQGGTDTQYF. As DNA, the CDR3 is TGTGCCAGCAGTGAAGCTTGGCAGGGGGGCACAGATACGCAGTATTTT.

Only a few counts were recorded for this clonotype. The CDR3 loop is CASSGLLRDYGYTF. The CDR3 region has the DNA TGCGCCAGCAGCGGACTTTTGAGGGACTATGGCTACACCTTC. The rearrangement uses TRBV5-1 and TRBJ1-2; D is unclear. The CDR3 is 14 amino acids. The ends were cut back, 4 bases at V and 3 bases at J, with 13 bases in the middle. The germline V gene encodes CDR1 SGHRS and CDR2 YFSETQ.

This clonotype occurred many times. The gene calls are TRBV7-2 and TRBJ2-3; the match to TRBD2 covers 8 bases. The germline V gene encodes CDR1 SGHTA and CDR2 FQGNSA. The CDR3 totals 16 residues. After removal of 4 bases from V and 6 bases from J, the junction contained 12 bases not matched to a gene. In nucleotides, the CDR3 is TGTGCCAGCAGCTGGGTCGGAGCGGGGGCGATGGATACGCAGTATTTT. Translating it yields CASSWVGAGAMDTQYF.

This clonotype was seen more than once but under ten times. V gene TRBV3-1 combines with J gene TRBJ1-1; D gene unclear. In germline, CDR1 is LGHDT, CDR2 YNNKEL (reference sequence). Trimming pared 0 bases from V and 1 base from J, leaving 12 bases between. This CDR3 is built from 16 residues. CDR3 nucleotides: TGTGCCAGCAGCCAAGATAAGGGCTGGAAGAACACTGAAGCTTTCTTT. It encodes CASSQDKGWKNTEAFF.